Sequencing of this TCR beta chain was carried out in a study of T-cell memory formation after mild COVID-19. Study summary: Largely donor-specific sequence clusters came from two donors.

General observations from the study: A second wave expanding day 15 to 37 was CD4+-biased; contracting clones were balanced. Some clones that responded turned up in pre-infection memory, which suggests that cross-reactive memory joined in.

This clonotype was counted a few times. Its antigen is as yet unknown. 5'RACE primed from the constant segment yielded TCR alpha and TCR beta cDNA libraries bearing sample barcodes and UMIs. TCRdb analysed the 5' RACE reads with MiXCR anew, one entry per CDR3 protein. The repertoire holds 250,000 to 350,000 distinct CDR3 sequences, approximately 19% seen once, with over 20% in the top ten. Trimming pared 4 bases from V and 8 bases from J, leaving 11 bases between. The CDR3 runs to 12 residues. Germline CDR1 is MNHEY and CDR2 is SVGAGI. V is TRBV6-5 and J is TRBJ1-2; D not resolved. This TCR came from a young man who had mild COVID-19 (a few samples of this study predate the infection). Cell type and time point are not known. Sequences were obtained from PBMCs or a T cell subset sorted from them (not recorded which). This CDR3 is CASSWSGGGYTF. CDR3 nucleotide sequence: TGTGCCAGCAGTTGGTCCGGTGGGGGCTACACCTTC.